A selection of T cell receptor beta chains follows, all from one sample in a study of cytomegalovirus exposure and HLA in healthy donors. Libraries were prepared by immunoSEQ multiplex PCR; TCRdb keeps only in-frame clonotypes and omits some of them. The sample holds about 110,000 clones, roughly 80% seen once. The sequenced sample consisted of PBMCs. The receptors were sampled from a man aged 25-40 years in good health and CMV-seropositive. CDR3s include the opening cysteine and the closing phenylalanine or tryptophan. Fields, in order: D gene, V gene, J gene, clone size, CDR3 DNA, CDR3 protein. The D gene is left open where the match is weak. A clone size is listed for some rows: how often the clone was seen (once, few, many), or a class if it is expanded.

d_call: NA; v_call: TRBV28; j_call: TRBJ1-6; clone_size: few; cdr3_nt: TGTGCCAGCAGGTTTCAATTAGGACACAATAATTCACCCCTCCACTTT; cdr3_aa: CASRFQLGHNNSPLHF
d_call: NA; v_call: TRBV10-3; j_call: TRBJ1-2; clone_size: NA; cdr3_nt: TGTGCCATCCCTAGAGGTTTGGGCCAGGGGACTACAAGAGGCTACACCTTC; cdr3_aa: CAIPRGLGQGTTRGYTF
d_call: NA; v_call: TRBV5-4; j_call: TRBJ1-2; clone_size: NA; cdr3_nt: TGTGCCAGCAGCGTGGACAGCTATGGCTACACCTTC; cdr3_aa: CASSVDSYGYTF
d_call: TRBD1; v_call: TRBV6-6; j_call: TRBJ2-6; clone_size: NA; cdr3_nt: TGTGCCAGCAGCCCACAGGGGACCAACGTCCTGACTTTC; cdr3_aa: CASSPQGTNVLTF
d_call: TRBD1; v_call: TRBV6-5; j_call: TRBJ1-1; clone_size: NA; cdr3_nt: TGTGCCAGCACTAGCCTGGGACAGGGTACTGAAGCTTTCTTT; cdr3_aa: CASTSLGQGTEAFF
d_call: TRBD2; v_call: TRBV10-1; j_call: TRBJ2-1; clone_size: NA; cdr3_nt: TGCGCCAGCAGTCCGAAGCGGGAGGTTCGTGTTGAGCAGTTCTTC; cdr3_aa: CASSPKREVRVEQFF
d_call: TRBD1; v_call: TRBV4-2; j_call: TRBJ1-3; clone_size: NA; cdr3_nt: TGTGCCAGCAGCCAAGAACAGGGGGTCGGGGGAAACACCATATATTTT; cdr3_aa: CASSQEQGVGGNTIYF
d_call: NA; v_call: TRBV4-1; j_call: TRBJ1-1; clone_size: NA; cdr3_nt: TGCGCCAGCAGCCAAGATCCGAGCACTGAAGCTTTCTTT; cdr3_aa: CASSQDPSTEAFF
d_call: TRBD1; v_call: TRBV4-1; j_call: TRBJ2-2; clone_size: NA; cdr3_nt: TGCGCCAGCAGAAGACAGGGTGACACCGGGGAGCTGTTTTTT; cdr3_aa: CASRRQGDTGELFF
d_call: NA; v_call: TRBV2; j_call: TRBJ1-2; clone_size: NA; cdr3_nt: TGTGCCAGCACCGGTTTGTCCGGGTTGAGAAACTATGGCTACACCTTC; cdr3_aa: CASTGLSGLRNYGYTF
d_call: NA; v_call: TRBV7-9; j_call: TRBJ1-5; clone_size: once; cdr3_nt: TGTGCCAGCAGCTTAGGCCGGGAGGCCCATGGGCCCCAGCATTTT; cdr3_aa: CASSLGREAHGPQHF
d_call: TRBD2; v_call: TRBV7-9; j_call: TRBJ2-5; clone_size: NA; cdr3_nt: TGTTCCAGCAGCTCTAGCGGGAGGGCCGCCCGGGAGACCCAGTACTTC; cdr3_aa: CSSSSSGRAARETQYF
d_call: NA; v_call: TRBV7-9; j_call: TRBJ1-6; clone_size: NA; cdr3_nt: TGTGCCAGCAGCTACGGACTGGATAATTCACCCCTCCACTTT; cdr3_aa: CASSYGLDNSPLHF
d_call: NA; v_call: TRBV7-8; j_call: TRBJ2-3; clone_size: NA; cdr3_nt: TGTGCCAGCAGCTTACGACCCCCGGAGTACATCTCCGCCACAGATACGCAGTATTTT; cdr3_aa: CASSLRPPEYISATDTQYF
d_call: NA; v_call: TRBV30; j_call: TRBJ1-1; clone_size: NA; cdr3_nt: TGTGCCTGGAGTGTAACGGGGGGCATTGGCACTGAAGCTTTCTTT; cdr3_aa: CAWSVTGGIGTEAFF
d_call: NA; v_call: TRBV6-5; j_call: TRBJ2-7; clone_size: NA; cdr3_nt: TGTGCCAGCAGTTACAGGGGGGGAGCGGAAGTCTACGAGCAGTACTTC; cdr3_aa: CASSYRGGAEVYEQYF
d_call: NA; v_call: TRBV7-2; j_call: TRBJ2-3; clone_size: few; cdr3_nt: TGTGCCAGCAGCTTAGAGTACAGCTCAGATACGCAGTATTTT; cdr3_aa: CASSLEYSSDTQYF
d_call: NA; v_call: TRBV28; j_call: TRBJ1-4; clone_size: NA; cdr3_nt: TGTGCCAGCAGGCCGATACAGGGCATTAATGAAAAACTGTTTTTT; cdr3_aa: CASRPIQGINEKLFF
d_call: NA; v_call: TRBV19; j_call: TRBJ1-2; clone_size: NA; cdr3_nt: TGTGCCAGTAGTTATTTTGGAGGAAGCTATGGCTACACCTTC; cdr3_aa: CASSYFGGSYGYTF
d_call: NA; v_call: TRBV2; j_call: TRBJ2-1; clone_size: NA; cdr3_nt: TGTGCCAGCAGTGAGTGGCCGAACCCCTACAATGAGCAGTTCTTC; cdr3_aa: CASSEWPNPYNEQFF
d_call: NA; v_call: TRBV6-1; j_call: TRBJ1-2; clone_size: NA; cdr3_nt: TGTGCCAGCAGTGAATGGAACAGTAACTATGGCTACACCTTC; cdr3_aa: CASSEWNSNYGYTF
d_call: TRBD1; v_call: TRBV19; j_call: TRBJ1-2; clone_size: few; cdr3_nt: TGTGCCAGTAGTATAGTGGACAGGGGGTATGGCTACACCTTC; cdr3_aa: CASSIVDRGYGYTF
d_call: NA; v_call: TRBV6-5; j_call: TRBJ2-6; clone_size: few; cdr3_nt: TGTGCCAGCCGAAGGGGTAACTCTGGGGCCAACGTCCTGACTTTC; cdr3_aa: CASRRGNSGANVLTF
d_call: TRBD1; v_call: TRBV18; j_call: TRBJ2-1; clone_size: NA; cdr3_nt: TGTGCCAGCTCAACCTCCGGGACAGGGGGCAATGAGCAGTTCTTC; cdr3_aa: CASSTSGTGGNEQFF
d_call: TRBD2; v_call: TRBV2; j_call: TRBJ2-7; clone_size: NA; cdr3_nt: TGTGCCAGCAGACTAGGGACTAGCGGAGGAGAGCAGTACTTC; cdr3_aa: CASRLGTSGGEQYF
d_call: TRBD2; v_call: TRBV5-4; j_call: TRBJ2-1; clone_size: NA; cdr3_nt: TGTGCCAGCAGCTTCAAAGCGGGAGGGTCATACAATGAGCAGTTCTTC; cdr3_aa: CASSFKAGGSYNEQFF
d_call: TRBD1; v_call: TRBV27; j_call: TRBJ2-5; clone_size: NA; cdr3_nt: TGTGCCAGCAGTTTAGACAGGGGAGAGACCCAGTACTTC; cdr3_aa: CASSLDRGETQYF